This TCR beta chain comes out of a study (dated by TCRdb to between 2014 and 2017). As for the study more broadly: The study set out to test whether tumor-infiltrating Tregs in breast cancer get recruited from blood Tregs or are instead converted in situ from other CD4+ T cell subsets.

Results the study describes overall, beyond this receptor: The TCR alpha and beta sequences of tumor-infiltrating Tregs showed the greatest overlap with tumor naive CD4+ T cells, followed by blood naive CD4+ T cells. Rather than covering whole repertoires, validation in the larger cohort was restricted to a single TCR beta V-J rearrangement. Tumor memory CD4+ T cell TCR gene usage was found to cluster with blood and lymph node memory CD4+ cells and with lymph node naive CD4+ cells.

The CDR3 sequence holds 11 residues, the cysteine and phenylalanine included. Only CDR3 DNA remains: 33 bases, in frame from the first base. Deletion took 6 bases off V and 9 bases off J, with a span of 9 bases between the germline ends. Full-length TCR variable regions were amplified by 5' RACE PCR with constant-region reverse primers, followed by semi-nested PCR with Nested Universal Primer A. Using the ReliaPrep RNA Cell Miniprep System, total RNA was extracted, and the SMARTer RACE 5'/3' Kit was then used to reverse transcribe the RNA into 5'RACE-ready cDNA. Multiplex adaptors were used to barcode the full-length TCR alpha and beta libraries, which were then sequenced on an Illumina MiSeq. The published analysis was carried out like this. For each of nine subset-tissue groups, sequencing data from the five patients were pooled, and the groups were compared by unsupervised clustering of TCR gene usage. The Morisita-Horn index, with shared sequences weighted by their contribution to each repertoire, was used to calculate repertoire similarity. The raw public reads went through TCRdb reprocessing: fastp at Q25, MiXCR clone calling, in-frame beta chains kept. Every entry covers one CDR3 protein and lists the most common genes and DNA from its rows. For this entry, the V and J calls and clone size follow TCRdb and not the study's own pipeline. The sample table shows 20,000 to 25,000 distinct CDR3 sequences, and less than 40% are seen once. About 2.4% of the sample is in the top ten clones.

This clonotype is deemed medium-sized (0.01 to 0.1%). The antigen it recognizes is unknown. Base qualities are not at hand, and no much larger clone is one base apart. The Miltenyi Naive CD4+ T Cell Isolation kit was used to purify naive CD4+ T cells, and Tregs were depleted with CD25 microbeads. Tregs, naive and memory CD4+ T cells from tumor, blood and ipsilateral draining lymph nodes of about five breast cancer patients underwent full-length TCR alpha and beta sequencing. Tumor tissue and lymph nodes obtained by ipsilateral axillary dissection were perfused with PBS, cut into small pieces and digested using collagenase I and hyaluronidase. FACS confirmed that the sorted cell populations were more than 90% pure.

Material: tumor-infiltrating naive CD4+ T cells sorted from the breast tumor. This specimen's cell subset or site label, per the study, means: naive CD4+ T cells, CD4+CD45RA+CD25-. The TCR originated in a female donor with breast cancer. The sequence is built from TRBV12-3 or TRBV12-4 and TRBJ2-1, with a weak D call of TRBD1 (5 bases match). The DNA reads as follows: TGTGCCAGCAGGTATAGGGGTGAGCAGTTCTTC. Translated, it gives CASRYRGEQFF.